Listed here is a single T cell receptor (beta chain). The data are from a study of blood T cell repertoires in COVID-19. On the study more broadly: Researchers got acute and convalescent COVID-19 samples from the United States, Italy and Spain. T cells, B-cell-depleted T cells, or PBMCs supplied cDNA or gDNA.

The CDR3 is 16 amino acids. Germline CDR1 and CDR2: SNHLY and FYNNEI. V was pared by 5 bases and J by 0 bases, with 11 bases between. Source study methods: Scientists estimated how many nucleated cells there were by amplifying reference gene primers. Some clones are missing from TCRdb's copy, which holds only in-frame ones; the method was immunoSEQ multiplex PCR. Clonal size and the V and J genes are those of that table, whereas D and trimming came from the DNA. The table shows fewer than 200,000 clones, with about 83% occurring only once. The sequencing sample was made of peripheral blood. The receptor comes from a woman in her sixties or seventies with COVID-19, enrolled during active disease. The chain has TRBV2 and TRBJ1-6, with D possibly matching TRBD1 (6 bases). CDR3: CASSNNRVSYNSPLHF. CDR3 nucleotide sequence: TGTGCCAGCAGTAATAACAGGGTCTCCTATAATTCACCCCTCCACTTT. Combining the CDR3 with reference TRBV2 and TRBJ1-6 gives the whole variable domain EPEVTQTPSHQVTQMGQEVILRCVPISNHLYFYWYRQILGQKVEFLVSFYNNEISEKSEIFDDQFSVERPDGSNFTLKIRSTKLEDSAMYFCASSNNRVSYNSPLHFGNGTRLTVT.